This T cell receptor (beta chain) was captured by sequencing in a study of blood T cell repertoires in COVID-19. Participants, about 18 to 90 years old, spanned around 25 US areas. For recovered donors of Cohort 3, there were two negative PCRs, clearance, or symptom resolution. CDR1 SEHNR and CDR2 FQNEAQ come from the germline V gene (reference sequence). Trimming stripped 4 bases from V and 0 bases from J, with 12 bases between. The CDR3 is 15 amino acids. In the authors' workflow: Reference gene primer amplification in the assay estimated nucleated cell counts. Clones were read by immunoSEQ multiplex PCR, and TCRdb kept only the in-frame ones, dropping some. That table furnishes V, J and clone size, whereas the DNA furnished D and trimming. This table holds under 150,000 clones, about 79% found once.

What was sequenced was PBMCs or T cells enriched from blood (not recorded which). This receptor was taken from a woman between 45 and 65 years old who had recovered from COVID-19. The rearrangement links TRBV7-9 to TRBJ1-1; D not certain. The CDR3: CASSSTRVVNTEAFF. The CDR3 coding sequence is TGTGCCAGCAGCTCAACGAGGGTGGTGAACACTGAAGCTTTCTTT.